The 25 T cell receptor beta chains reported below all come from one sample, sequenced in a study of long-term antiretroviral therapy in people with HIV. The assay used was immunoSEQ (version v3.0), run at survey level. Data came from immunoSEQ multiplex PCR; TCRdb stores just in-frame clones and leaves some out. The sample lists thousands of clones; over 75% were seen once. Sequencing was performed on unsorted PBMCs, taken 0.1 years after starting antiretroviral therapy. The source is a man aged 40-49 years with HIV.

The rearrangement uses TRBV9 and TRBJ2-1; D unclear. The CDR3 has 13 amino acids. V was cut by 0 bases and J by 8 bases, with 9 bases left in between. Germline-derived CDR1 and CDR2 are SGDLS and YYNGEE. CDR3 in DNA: TGTGCCAGCAGCGTAGAAGGTGGGGATGAGCAGTTCTTC. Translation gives CASSVEGGDEQFF.

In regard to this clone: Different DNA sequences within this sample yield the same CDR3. CDR3 DNA sequence: TGTGCCAGCAGCTTGCCAGCAACTAATGAAAAACTGTTTTTT. Protein product: CASSLPATNEKLFF. The V call is TRBV5-6, the J call TRBJ1-4; unclear D gene. The V end was cut by 1 base, the J end by 0 bases, with 4 bases between. The CDR3 runs 14 residues. Germline V gene lookup returns CDR1 SGHDT and CDR2 YYEEEE.

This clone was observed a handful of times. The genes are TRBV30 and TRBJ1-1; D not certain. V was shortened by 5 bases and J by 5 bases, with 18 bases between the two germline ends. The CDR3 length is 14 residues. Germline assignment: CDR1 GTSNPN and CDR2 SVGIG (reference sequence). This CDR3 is CAWDTTNRGTEAFF. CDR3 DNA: TGTGCCTGGGACACCACCAATAGAGGAACTGAAGCTTTCTTT.

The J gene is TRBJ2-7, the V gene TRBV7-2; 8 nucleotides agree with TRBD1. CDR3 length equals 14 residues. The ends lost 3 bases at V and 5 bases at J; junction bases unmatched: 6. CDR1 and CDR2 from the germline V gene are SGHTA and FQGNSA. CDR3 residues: CASSFPGGGNEQYF. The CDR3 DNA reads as TGTGCCAGCAGCTTTCCAGGGGGCGGTAACGAGCAGTACTTC.

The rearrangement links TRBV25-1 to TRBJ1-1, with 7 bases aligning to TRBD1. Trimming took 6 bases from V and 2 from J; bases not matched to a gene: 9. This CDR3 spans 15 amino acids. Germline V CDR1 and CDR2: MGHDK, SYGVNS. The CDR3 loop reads CASSGDSPSNTEAFF. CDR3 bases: TGTGCCAGCAGCGGGGACAGCCCATCTAACACTGAAGCTTTCTTT.

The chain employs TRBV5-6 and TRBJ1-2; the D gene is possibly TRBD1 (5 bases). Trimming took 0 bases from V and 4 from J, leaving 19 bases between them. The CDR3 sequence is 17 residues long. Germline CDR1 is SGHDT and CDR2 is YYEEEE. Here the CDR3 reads CASSLGGHGPTFYGYTF. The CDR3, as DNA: TGTGCCAGCAGCTTGGGTGGACACGGACCTACCTTCTATGGCTACACCTTC.

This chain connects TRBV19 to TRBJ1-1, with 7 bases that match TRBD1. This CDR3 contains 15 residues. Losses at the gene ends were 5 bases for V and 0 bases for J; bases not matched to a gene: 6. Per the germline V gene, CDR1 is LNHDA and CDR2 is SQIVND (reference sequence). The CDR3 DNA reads TGTGCCAGTAGTGCGAGACAGGGAATGAACACTGAAGCTTTCTTT. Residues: CASSARQGMNTEAFF. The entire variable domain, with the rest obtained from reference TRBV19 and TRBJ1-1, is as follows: DGGITQSPKYLFRKEGQNVTLSCEQNLNHDAMYWYRQDPGQGLRLIYYSQIVNDFQKGDIAEGYSVSREKKESFPLTVTSAQKNPTAFYLCASSARQGMNTEAFFGQGTRLTVV.

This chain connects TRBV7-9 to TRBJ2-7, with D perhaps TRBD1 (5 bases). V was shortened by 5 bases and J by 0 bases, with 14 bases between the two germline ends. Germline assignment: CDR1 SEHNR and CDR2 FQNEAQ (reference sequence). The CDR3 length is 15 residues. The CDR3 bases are TGTGCCAGCAGCCCCCCACTGGACACCTCCTACGAGCAGTACTTC. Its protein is CASSPPLDTSYEQYF.

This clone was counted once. Here the CDR3 DNA reads TGTGCCAGCAGCTTGAGAAGGGGAACCTACGAGCAGTACTTC. Translating it yields CASSLRRGTYEQYF. The chain carries TRBV5-6 and TRBJ2-7; D possibly corresponds to TRBD1 (5 bases). Germline V CDR1 and CDR2: SGHDT, YYEEEE. Trimming left V 1 base short and J 2 bases short, with 10 bases between. This CDR3 contains 14 residues.

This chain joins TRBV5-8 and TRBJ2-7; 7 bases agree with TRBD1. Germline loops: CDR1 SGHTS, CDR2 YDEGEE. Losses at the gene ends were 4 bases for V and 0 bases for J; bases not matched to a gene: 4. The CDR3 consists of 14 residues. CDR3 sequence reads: CASSLDRLSYEQYF. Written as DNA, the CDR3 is TGTGCCAGCAGCCTGGACAGGCTCTCCTACGAGCAGTACTTC.

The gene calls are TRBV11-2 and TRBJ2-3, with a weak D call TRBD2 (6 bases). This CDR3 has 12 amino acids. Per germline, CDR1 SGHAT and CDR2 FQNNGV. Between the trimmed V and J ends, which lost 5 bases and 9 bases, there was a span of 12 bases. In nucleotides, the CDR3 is TGTGCCAGCAGCGCCTCGGGGGTAACGCAGTATTTT. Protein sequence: CASSASGVTQYF.

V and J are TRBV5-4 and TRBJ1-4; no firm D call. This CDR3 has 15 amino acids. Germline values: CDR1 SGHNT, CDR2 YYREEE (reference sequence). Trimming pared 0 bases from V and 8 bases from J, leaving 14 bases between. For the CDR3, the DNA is TGTGCCAGCAGCTTGGCCGAAGGCCTAGGCGAAAAACTGTTTTTT. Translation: CASSLAEGLGEKLFF.

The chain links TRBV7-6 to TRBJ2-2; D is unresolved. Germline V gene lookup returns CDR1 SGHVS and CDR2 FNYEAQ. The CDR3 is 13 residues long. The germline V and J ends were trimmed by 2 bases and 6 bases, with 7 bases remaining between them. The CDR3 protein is CASSLRVAGELFF. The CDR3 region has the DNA TGTGCCAGCAGCTTAAGGGTAGCCGGGGAGCTGTTTTTT.

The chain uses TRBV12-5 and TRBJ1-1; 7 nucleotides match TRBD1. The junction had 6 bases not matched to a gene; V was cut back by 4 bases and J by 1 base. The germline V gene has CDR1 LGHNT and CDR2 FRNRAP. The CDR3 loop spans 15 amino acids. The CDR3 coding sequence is TGTGCTAGTGGTTCCAAGACAGGGAGGAACACTGAAGCTTTCTTT. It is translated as CASGSKTGRNTEAFF.

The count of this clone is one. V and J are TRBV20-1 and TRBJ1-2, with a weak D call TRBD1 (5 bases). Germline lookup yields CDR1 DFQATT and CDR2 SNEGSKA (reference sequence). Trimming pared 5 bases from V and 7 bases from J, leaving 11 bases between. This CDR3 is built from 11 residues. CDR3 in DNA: TGCAGTGCTCCGGACCAGGGTGGCTACACCTTC. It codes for CSAPDQGGYTF.

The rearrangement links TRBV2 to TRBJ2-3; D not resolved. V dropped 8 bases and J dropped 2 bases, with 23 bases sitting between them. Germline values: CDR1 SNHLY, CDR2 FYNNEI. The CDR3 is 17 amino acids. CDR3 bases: TGTGCCAGCGTCCGTTTTAGTGGAGACCCCCTCACAGATACGCAGTATTTT. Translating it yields CASVRFSGDPLTDTQYF. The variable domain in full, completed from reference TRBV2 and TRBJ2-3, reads EPEVTQTPSHQVTQMGQEVILRCVPISNHLYFYWYRQILGQKVEFLVSFYNNEISEKSEIFDDQFSVERPDGSNFTLKIRSTKLEDSAMYFCASVRFSGDPLTDTQYFGPGTRLTVL.

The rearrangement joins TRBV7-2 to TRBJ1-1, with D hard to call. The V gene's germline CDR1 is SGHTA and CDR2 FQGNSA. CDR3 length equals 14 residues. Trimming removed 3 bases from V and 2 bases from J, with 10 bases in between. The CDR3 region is CASSFAGDNTEAFF. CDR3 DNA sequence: TGTGCCAGCAGCTTCGCAGGCGATAACACTGAAGCTTTCTTT.

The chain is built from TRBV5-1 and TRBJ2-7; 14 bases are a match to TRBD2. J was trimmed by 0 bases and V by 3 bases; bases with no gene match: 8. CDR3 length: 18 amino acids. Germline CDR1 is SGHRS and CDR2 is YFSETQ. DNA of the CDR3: TGCGCCAGCAGCTCGACTAGCGGGGGGGCGATCCTCTCCTACGAGCAGTACTTC. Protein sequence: CASSSTSGGAILSYEQYF.

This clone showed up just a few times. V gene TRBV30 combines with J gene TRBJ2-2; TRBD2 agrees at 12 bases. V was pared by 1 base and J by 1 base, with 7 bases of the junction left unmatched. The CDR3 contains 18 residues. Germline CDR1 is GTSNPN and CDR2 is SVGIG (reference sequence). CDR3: CAWSASSGGAGNTGELFF. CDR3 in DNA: TGTGCCTGGAGTGCCTCTAGCGGGGGGGCCGGGAACACCGGGGAGCTGTTTTTT. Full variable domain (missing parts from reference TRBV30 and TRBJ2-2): SQTIHQWPATLVQPVGSPLSLECTVEGTSNPNLYWYRQAAGRGLQLLFYSVGIGQISSEVPQNLSASRPQDRQFILSSKKLLLSDSGFYLCAWSASSGGAGNTGELFFGEGSRLTVL.

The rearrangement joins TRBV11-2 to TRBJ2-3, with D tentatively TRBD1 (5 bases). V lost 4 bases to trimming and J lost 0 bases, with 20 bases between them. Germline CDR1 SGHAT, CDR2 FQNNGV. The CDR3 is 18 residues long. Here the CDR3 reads CASSSGPPDIRSTDTQYF. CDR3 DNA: TGTGCCAGCAGCTCTGGCCCTCCGGACATAAGGAGCACAGATACGCAGTATTTT.

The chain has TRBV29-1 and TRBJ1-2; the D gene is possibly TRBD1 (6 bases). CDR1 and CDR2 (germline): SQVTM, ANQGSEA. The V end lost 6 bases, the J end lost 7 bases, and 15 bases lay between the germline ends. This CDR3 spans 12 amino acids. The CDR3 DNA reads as TGCAGCGTCCCCAGGGGAGAGAGTGGCTACACCTTC. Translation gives CSVPRGESGYTF. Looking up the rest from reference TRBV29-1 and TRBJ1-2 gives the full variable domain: SAVISQKPSRDICQRGTSLTIQCQVDSQVTMMFWYRQQPGQSLTLIATANQGSEATYESGFVIDKFPISRPNLTFSTLTVSNMSPEDSSIYLCSVPRGESGYTFGSGTRLTVV.

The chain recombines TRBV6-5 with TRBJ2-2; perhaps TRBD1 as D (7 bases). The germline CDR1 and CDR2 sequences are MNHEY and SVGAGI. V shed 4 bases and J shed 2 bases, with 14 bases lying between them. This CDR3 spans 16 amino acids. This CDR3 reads CASSFGQEGNTGELFF. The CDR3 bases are TGTGCCAGCAGTTTCGGACAGGAGGGAAACACCGGGGAGCTGTTTTTT.

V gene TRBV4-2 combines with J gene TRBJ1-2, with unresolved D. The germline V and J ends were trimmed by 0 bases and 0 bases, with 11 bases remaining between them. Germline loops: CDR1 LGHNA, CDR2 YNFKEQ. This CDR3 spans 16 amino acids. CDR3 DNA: TGTGCCAGCAGCCAAGATGGGAATGCAGCTAACTATGGCTACACCTTC. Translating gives CASSQDGNAANYGYTF.

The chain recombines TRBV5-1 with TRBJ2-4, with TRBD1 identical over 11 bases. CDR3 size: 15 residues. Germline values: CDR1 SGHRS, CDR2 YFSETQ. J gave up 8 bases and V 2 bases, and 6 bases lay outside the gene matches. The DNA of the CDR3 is TGCGCCAGCAGCTTCGGGACAGGGGGATTGGACATTCAGTACTTC. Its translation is CASSFGTGGLDIQYF.

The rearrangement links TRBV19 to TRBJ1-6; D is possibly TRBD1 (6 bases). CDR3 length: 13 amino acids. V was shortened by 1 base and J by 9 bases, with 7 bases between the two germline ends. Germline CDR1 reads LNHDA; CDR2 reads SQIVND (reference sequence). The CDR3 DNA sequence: TGTGCCAGTAGTATAGTGGACAGTTCACCCCTCCACTTT. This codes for CASSIVDSSPLHF.